The T cell receptor beta chain described here comes from a study of blood T cell repertoires in COVID-19. Background on the study: Spain, Italy and the United States supplied samples that represented acute and convalescent COVID-19. T cells, B-cell-depleted T cells, or PBMCs supplied cDNA or gDNA.

The CDR3 has 16 residues. With V trimmed by 4 bases and J by 0 bases, 4 bases remained unmatched. The V gene's germline CDR1 is SGHRS and CDR2 YFSETQ. Per the authors' pipeline: Reference gene primer amplification gave nucleated cell count estimates. Profiled with immunoSEQ multiplex PCR; TCRdb holds only in-frame clones, not every one. The DNA gave D and trimming, while V, J and clone size come from that table. The table has around 140,000 clones, roughly 80% seen once. The clonotype originates from a man aged 60 to 69 with acute or convalescent COVID-19. The sample was peripheral blood. This rearrangement joins TRBV5-1 to TRBJ1-3, with 10 bases identical to TRBD1. The chain's CDR3 is CASSGDRGLSGNTIYF. In DNA, the CDR3 is TGCGCCAGCAGCGGCGACAGGGGGCTCTCTGGAAACACCATATATTTT.